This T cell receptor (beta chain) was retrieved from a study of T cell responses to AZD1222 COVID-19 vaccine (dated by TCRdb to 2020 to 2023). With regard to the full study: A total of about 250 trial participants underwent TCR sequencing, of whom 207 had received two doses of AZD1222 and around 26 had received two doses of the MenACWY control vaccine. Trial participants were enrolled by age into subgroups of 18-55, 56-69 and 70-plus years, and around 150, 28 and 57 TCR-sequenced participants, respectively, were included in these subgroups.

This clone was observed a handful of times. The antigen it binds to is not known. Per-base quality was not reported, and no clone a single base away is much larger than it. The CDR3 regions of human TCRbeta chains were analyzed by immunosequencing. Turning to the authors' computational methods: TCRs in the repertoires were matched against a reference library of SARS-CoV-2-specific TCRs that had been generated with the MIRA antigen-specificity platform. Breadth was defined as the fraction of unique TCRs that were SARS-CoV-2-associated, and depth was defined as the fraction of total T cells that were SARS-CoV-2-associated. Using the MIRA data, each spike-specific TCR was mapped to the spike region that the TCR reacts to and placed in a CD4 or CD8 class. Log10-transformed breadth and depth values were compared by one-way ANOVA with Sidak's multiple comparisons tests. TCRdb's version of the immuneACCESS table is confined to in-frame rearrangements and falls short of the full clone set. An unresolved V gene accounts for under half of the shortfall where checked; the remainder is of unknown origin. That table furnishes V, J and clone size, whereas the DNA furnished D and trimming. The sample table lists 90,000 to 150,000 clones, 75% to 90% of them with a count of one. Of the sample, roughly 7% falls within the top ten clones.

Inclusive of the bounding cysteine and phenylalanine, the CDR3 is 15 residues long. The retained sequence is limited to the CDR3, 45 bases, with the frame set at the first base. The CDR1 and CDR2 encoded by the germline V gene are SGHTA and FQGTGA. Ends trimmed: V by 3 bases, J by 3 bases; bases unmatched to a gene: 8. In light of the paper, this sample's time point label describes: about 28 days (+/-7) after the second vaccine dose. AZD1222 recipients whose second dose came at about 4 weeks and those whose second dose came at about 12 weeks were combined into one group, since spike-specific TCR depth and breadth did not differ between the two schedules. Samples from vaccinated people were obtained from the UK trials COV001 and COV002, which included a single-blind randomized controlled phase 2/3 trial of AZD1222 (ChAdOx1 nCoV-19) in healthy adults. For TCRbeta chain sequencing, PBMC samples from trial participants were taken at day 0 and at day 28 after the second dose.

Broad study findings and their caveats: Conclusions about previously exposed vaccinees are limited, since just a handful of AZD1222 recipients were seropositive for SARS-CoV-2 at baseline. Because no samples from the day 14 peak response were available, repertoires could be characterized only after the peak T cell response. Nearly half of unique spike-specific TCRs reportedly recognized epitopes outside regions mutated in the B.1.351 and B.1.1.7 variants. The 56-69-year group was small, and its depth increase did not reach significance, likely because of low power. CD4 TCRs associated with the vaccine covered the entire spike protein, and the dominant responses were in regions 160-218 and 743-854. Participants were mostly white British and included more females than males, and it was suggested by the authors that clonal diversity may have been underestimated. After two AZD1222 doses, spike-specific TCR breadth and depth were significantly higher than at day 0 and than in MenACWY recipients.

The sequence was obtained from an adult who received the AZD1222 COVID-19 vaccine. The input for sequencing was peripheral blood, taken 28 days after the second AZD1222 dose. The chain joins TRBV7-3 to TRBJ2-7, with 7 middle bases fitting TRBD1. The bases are TGTGCCAGCAGCTTCGGACCGACAGGGAGCTACGAGCAGTACTTC. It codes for CASSFGPTGSYEQYF.